This entry features one TCR beta chain sequence. This clonotype occurred a few times. Which antigen it targets is not known. No quality values exist for individual bases; no much larger clone is one base distant. The data derive from a study of T cells in Graves' hyperthyroidism and ophthalmopathy (dated by TCRdb to the late 2010s). Context from the whole study: Peripheral blood samples were taken at the time of initial diagnosis, prior to any treatment. TCR V-J signatures able to tell the groups apart were searched for in a discovery cohort of 90 to 100 patients, of whom under 45 had Graves' ophthalmopathy and 57 had stable Graves' hyperthyroidism. Prospective prediction of ophthalmopathy was tested in an independent validation cohort of 18 to 20 hyperthyroidism patients and around 16 patients who later progressed to ophthalmopathy. The roughly 100 discovery patients were divided at random into training and test sets in a 7:3 ratio. In roughly six Graves' hyperthyroidism patients, the study also compared T-cell repertoires from thyroid tissue with T-cell repertoires from blood. After sampling, hyperthyroidism patients received methimazole starting at 30 mg daily, and ophthalmopathy patients received high-dose intravenous methylprednisolone. TCR Vbeta CDR3 sequencing of approximately 140 peripheral blood samples (over 40 ophthalmopathy, 75 to 85 hyperthyroidism and approximately 17 progressor patients) is reported in the paper.

The TCR beta CDR3 regions were amplified from RNA transcripts. A first-round RT-PCR of the TCR CDR3 used the HTBI primer set with the Qiagen OneStep RT-PCR kit. The libraries were constructed in a second round of multiplex PCR and then size-selected and purified. Sequencing of the libraries was done on an Illumina HiSeq2000 using paired-end 100 bp reads. The study's own analysis went as follows. SOAPnuke was used to process the raw data, removing reads that contained adapters or uncalled bases, had a mean Phred below 15, or lacked an exact match to the constant primer or identifier. COPE v1.2.5 was used to merge high-quality paired reads, and clonotypes were defined as unique nucleotide sequences. MiTCR v1.1 was used to align clonotypes to the IMGT TRBV, TRBD and TRBJ reference segments. The analysis was restricted to V-J combinations with a frequency above 0.0001, which together covered just over 98% of the repertoires. The TCS score was defined as F50 (clonal expansion) divided by E x V (chaos), with BLOSUM62-based TCRdist calculated between CDR3 peptides within each V-J. Welch's t-statistics and random forest reduced 450 to 600 V-J features to 10 to 15, which were used in a naive Bayes classifier (R e1071). The public reads were run again by TCRdb, first through fastp at Q25 and then through MiXCR, and only productive beta chains were kept. Every distinct CDR3 protein forms one entry, paired with its most common genes and DNA. These V and J calls are TCRdb output, not the study's own analysis. The sample yields some 300,000 distinct CDR3 sequences; roughly 13% were counted once. The top ten clones comprise 7.9% of the sample.

A patient counted as having stable Graves' hyperthyroidism if no progression to ophthalmopathy occurred over 18 months of follow-up. Hyperthyroidism patients were aged 18 to 65 years and newly diagnosed, with disease duration of less than 2 months. Any patient with an uncontrolled infection, another autoimmune disease, pregnancy or lactation was excluded. Diagnoses relied on clinical symptoms, serum thyroxine and TRAb, thyroid ultrasound and orbital computed tomography. PBMCs were isolated from 10 ml of fresh peripheral blood by Ficoll-Paque density gradient centrifugation. Trizol reagent was used to extract total RNA, and RNA quality was then checked on an Agilent 2100 Bioanalyzer. Study-level results and caveats: Sample size was not statistically predetermined, and blinding of investigators to group allocation was not performed. In validation, the model predicted progression to ophthalmopathy a median of approximately 6.3 months before onset, with about 67% sensitivity and about 72% specificity. Most expanded thyroid clonotypes (frequency above 0.001) were also detected in blood, a finding suggesting that blood repertoires may reflect thyroid immune responses. A model built on a 13 V-J signature distinguished ophthalmopathy from stable hyperthyroidism, reaching 85% to 90% sensitivity and about 81% specificity in cross-validation and 80%/75% in testing.

V is clipped by 2 bases and J by 2 bases, and the sequence between their germline boundaries is 6 bases long. Via the germline V gene, CDR1 is SGHTA and CDR2 FQGTGA. The CDR3 measures 13 amino acids from cysteine to phenylalanine. CDR3 DNA is the only sequence kept; it has 39 bases, read in frame from the first base. The chain joins TRBV7-3 to TRBJ1-2; the D gene lacks a confident call. This clonotype originated in a woman in her thirties or forties with Graves' hyperthyroidism. Sequenced material: blood. The sequenced DNA is TGTGCCAGCAGCTTAGACGAGAACTATGGCTACACCTTC. It translates as CASSLDENYGYTF. The entire variable domain, with the stretches around the CDR3 drawn from the reference TRBV7-3 and TRBJ1-2 proteins, is GAGVSQTPSNKVTEKGKYVELRCDPISGHTALYWYRQSLGQGPEFLIYFQGTGAADDSGLPNDRFFAVRPEGSVSTLKIQRTERGDSAVYLCASSLDENYGYTFGSGTRLTVV.